This TCR beta chain emerged from a study of shared clonotypes between healthy human individuals. CDR3 length equals 15 residues. Trimming stripped 4 bases from V and 5 bases from J, with 16 bases between. Looked up from germline, CDR1 is SGHRS and CDR2 is YFSETQ. About this clone: What it recognizes is unknown.

Generated by immunoSEQ multiplex PCR, the TCRdb table keeps only in-frame clones and is missing some. The sample consists of approximately 940,000 clones, 70% to 85% of them appearing once. Study conclusions and caveats: Compared with memory subsets, naive subsets generally had larger estimated richness. Several donors had 4% to 5% of their naive CD4 clonotypes in common.

Sequenced material: memory CD4+ T cells sorted from blood. Regarding subset: CD45RA-negative fraction. This chain links TRBV5-1 with TRBJ1-5, with D possibly being TRBD1 (6 bases). The clonotype was recovered from a man between 18 and 35 years old in good health. The CDR3 loop reads CASSRTTGYDQPQHF. In nucleotides, the CDR3 is TGCGCCAGCAGCCGTACCACAGGGTACGATCAGCCCCAGCATTTT.